This is a list of T cell receptor beta chains from one sample in a study of Ad26.COV2.S vaccination and SARS-CoV-2 variants. The method was immunoSEQ multiplex PCR; TCRdb's version includes in-frame clones alone and lacks a portion of them. The repertoire holds about 370,000 clones, with about 88% as singletons. The specimen comprised peripheral blood, sampled in a trial of Ad26.COV2.S vaccine versus placebo. Receptors were obtained from a person between 18 and 65 years old who received the Ad26.COV2.S COVID-19 vaccine or a placebo. The CDR3 runs from the conserved cysteine through the conserved F or W. The D gene is left open where the match is weak. Some rows have no size entry. The others give once, few or many, or a class for an expanded clone.

j_call clone_size v_call d_call cdr3_nt cdr3_aa
TRBJ1-1 once TRBV27 . TGTGCCAGCAGTGTCGAGTCAAGGCGTAAAGCTTTCTTT CASSVESRRKAFF
TRBJ2-7 . TRBV7-8 . TGTGCCAGCAGCTTAGCGCGAGCAAGGGGGGGACCCTACGAGCAGTACTTC CASSLARARGGPYEQYF
TRBJ2-7 . TRBV28 TRBD2 TGTGCCAGCAGTTACCTTACTAGCGGCTCCTACGAGCAGTACTTC CASSYLTSGSYEQYF
TRBJ2-1 . TRBV2 . TGTGCCAGCAGTGAAGCCGGGGCCCAATACAATGAGCAGTTCTTC CASSEAGAQYNEQFF
TRBJ2-3 . TRBV27 TRBD2 TGTGCCAGCAGTATTCGCCCAGCGGGAGGCGCCACAGATACGCAGTATTTT CASSIRPAGGATDTQYF
TRBJ2-2 once TRBV29-1 . TGCAGCGTTAGGTTTAGTACCGGGGAGCTGTTTTTT CSVRFSTGELFF
TRBJ1-2 . TRBV10-3 . TGTGCCATCAGGGTAGAGAACTATGGCTACACCTTC CAIRVENYGYTF
TRBJ1-5 . TRBV4-2 . TGTGCCAGCAGCCAAGAATTTACGGGGGATCAGCCCCAGCATTTT CASSQEFTGDQPQHF
TRBJ2-1 . TRBV5-1 . TGCGCCAGCAGCTACGTCAATGAGCAGTTCTTC CASSYVNEQFF
TRBJ1-6 . TRBV12-3/TRBV12-4 TRBD1 TGTGCCAGCAGGGACAGGGCTTCACCCCTCCACTTT CASRDRASPLHF
TRBJ2-1 . TRBV12-5 TRBD2 TGTGCTAGTGGTGCTGGACTAGCGGGTAAAGTCGGGTTCTTC CASGAGLAGKVGFF
TRBJ2-3 . TRBV28 TRBD2 TGTGCCAGCAGTTTCCGGGGGGGGGATACGCAGTATTTT CASSFRGGDTQYF
TRBJ2-3 . TRBV6-5 . TGTGCCAGCAGTCCATCGGCCAGCACAGATACGCAGTATTTT CASSPSASTDTQYF
TRBJ2-7 . TRBV19 TRBD2 TGTGCCAGTAGTATACTCGGCGGGAGGGCCCACGAGCAGTACTTC CASSILGGRAHEQYF
TRBJ2-7 . TRBV7-2 TRBD2 TGTGCCAGCAGCCTAATAGCGGGGAGGGACTACGAGCAGTACTTC CASSLIAGRDYEQYF
TRBJ1-1 . TRBV11-3 . TGTGCCAGCAGCTTAGGATCCCTAGGTTACACTGAAGCTTTCTTT CASSLGSLGYTEAFF
TRBJ1-1 once TRBV5-5 . TGTGCCAGCAGCCCCCGAGGGGGGAACACTGAAGCTTTCTTT CASSPRGGNTEAFF
TRBJ1-3 . TRBV6-5 . TGTGCCAGCAGTTATAGCTACCAGGGCACCATATATTTT CASSYSYQGTIYF
TRBJ2-1 . TRBV7-9 TRBD2 TGTGCCAGCAGCCCAGTAGCGGGAAGACTCCCTTCCTACAATGAGCAGTTCTTC CASSPVAGRLPSYNEQFF
TRBJ1-4 . TRBV7-8 . TGTGCCAGCAGTCGATTAGTCAGGGCTAATGAAAAACTGTTTTTT CASSRLVRANEKLFF
TRBJ2-7 . TRBV18 . TGTGCCAGCTCATCTGGAGGATACGAGCAGTACTTC CASSSGGYEQYF
TRBJ1-1 . TRBV4-1 TRBD1 TGCGCCAGCAGCCAAGGGACAGGGGGCGCTGACACTGAAGCTTTCTTT CASSQGTGGADTEAFF
TRBJ1-1 . TRBV30 . TGTGCCTGGACTAGGGTCATGAACACTGAAGCTTTCTTT CAWTRVMNTEAFF
TRBJ2-5 . TRBV6-6 . TGTGCCAGCAGTTACCCGGAGTTTCAAGAGACCCAGTACTTC CASSYPEFQETQYF
TRBJ2-7 . TRBV3-1/TRBV3-2 TRBD2 TGTGCCAGCAGCCAAGATCGGGGTCGGGAGGTGGGGGAGCAGTACTTC CASSQDRGREVGEQYF
TRBJ2-2 . TRBV19 TRBD2 TGTGCCAGTAGTCCTCGGCTAGCGGGAGCGGCGGGGGAGCTGTTTTTT CASSPRLAGAAGELFF